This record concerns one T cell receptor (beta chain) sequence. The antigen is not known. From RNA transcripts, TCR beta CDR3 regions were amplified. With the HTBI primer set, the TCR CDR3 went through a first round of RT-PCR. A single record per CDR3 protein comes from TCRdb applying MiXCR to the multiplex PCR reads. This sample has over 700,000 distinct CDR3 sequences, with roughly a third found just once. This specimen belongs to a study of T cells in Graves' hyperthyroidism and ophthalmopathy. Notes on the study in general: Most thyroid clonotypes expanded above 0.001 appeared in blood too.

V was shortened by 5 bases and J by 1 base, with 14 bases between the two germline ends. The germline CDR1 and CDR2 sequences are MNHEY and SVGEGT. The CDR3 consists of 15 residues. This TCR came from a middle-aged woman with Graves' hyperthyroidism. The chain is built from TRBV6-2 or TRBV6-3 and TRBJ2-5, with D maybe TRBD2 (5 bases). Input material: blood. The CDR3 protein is CASSPLLRGQETQYF. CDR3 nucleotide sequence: TGTGCCAGCAGTCCTTTGCTCCGGGGCCAAGAGACCCAGTACTTC.